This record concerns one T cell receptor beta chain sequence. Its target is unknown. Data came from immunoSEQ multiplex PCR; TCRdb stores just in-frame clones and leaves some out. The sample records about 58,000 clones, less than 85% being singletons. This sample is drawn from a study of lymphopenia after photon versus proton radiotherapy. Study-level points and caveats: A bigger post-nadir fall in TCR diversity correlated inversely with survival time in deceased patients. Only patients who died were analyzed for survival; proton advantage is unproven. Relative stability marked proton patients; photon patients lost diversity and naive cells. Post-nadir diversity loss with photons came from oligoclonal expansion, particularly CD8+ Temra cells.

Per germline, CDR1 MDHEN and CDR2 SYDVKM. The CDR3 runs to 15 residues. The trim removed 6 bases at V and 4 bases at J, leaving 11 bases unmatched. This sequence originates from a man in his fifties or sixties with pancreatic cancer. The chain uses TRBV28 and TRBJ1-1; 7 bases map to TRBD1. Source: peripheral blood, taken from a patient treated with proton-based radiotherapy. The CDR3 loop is CASRGATGAATEAFF. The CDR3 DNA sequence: TGTGCCAGCAGGGGGGCAACAGGGGCTGCCACTGAAGCTTTCTTT.